Below are 26 T cell receptor beta chains sequenced from a single sample in a study of blood T cell repertoires in COVID-19. Profiled with immunoSEQ multiplex PCR; TCRdb holds only in-frame clones, not every one. The sample contains 200,000 to 250,000 clones, about 80% of which appear only once. The sequencing input was peripheral blood. The receptors derive from a man in his thirties or forties who had recovered from COVID-19.

The rearrangement joins TRBV6-1 to TRBJ1-6; the D gene is possibly TRBD1 (5 bases). CDR3 length: 15 residues. Trimming left V 2 bases short and J 9 bases short, with 14 bases between. Germline CDR1 reads MNHNS; CDR2 reads SASEGT. The CDR3: CASSEQGGVVSPLHF. DNA of the CDR3: TGTGCCAGCAGTGAACAGGGAGGAGTGGTTTCACCCCTCCACTTT.

This clone was detected a few times. The chain employs TRBV3-1 (or the pseudogene TRBV3-2) and TRBJ2-7; 7 bases line up with TRBD1. The CDR3 length is 13 residues. J was trimmed by 6 bases and V by 2 bases; bases with no gene match: 4. Per germline, CDR1 LGHDT and CDR2 YNNKEL (reference sequence). The CDR3, as DNA: TGTGCCAGCAGCCAACGAGGGGGCGCCGAGCAGTACGTC. The encoded protein is CASSQRGGAEQYV.

The CDR3 bases are TGTGCCAGCAGTGAAGCGGTGACAGGGCACGACTATGGCTACACCTTC. It codes for CASSEAVTGHDYGYTF. V usage is TRBV6-1 and J usage is TRBJ1-2, with 7 bases identical to TRBD1. V was clipped by 0 bases and J by 3 bases; unmatched bases: 7. There are 16 residues in the CDR3. Germline-derived CDR1 and CDR2 are MNHNS and SASEGT.

The genes are TRBV5-1 and TRBJ2-1, with 9 nucleotides matching TRBD2. The CDR3 consists of 15 residues. CDR1 and CDR2 (germline): SGHRS, YFSETQ. V shed 0 bases, J shed 6 bases, and the junction held 4 bases outside the gene matches. CDR3 region: CASSLAAGGVNEQFF. The CDR3 DNA follows: TGCGCCAGCAGCTTGGCTGCGGGGGGGGTCAATGAGCAGTTCTTC.

The genes are TRBV3-1 (or the pseudogene TRBV3-2) and TRBJ2-2; the D is unclear. This CDR3 spans 14 amino acids. V lost 4 bases, J lost 2 bases, and 8 bases lay in between. Germline V gene data show CDR1 as LGHDT and CDR2 as YNNKEL (reference sequence). CDR3 sequence: CASSLGLNTGELFF. The CDR3 bases are TGTGCCAGCAGCCTGGGCCTAAACACCGGGGAGCTGTTTTTT.

This clone was found once. The chain carries TRBV10-3 and TRBJ1-5, with 7 positions matching TRBD1. After removal of 0 bases from V and 1 base from J, the junction contained 6 bases not matched to a gene. CDR3 length: 17 amino acids. Germline V CDR1 and CDR2: ENHRY, SYGVKD. The CDR3 DNA is TGTGCCATCAGTGAGTCACAGGGGATAAAGAGCAATCAGCCCCAGCATTTT. Translation gives CAISESQGIKSNQPQHF.

This rearrangement joins TRBV7-9 to TRBJ1-1, with D possibly TRBD1 on 5 matching bases. Trimming took 7 bases from V and 6 from J, leaving 15 bases between them. The CDR3 totals 13 residues. Germline CDR1 and CDR2: SEHNR and FQNEAQ (reference sequence). The CDR3 loop reads CASTETVRAEAFF. The CDR3 DNA reads TGTGCCAGCACCGAGACAGTCCGGGCTGAAGCTTTCTTT.

V and J are TRBV3-1 (or the pseudogene TRBV3-2) and TRBJ2-2, with D maybe TRBD2 (7 bases). V was pared by 4 bases and J by 6 bases, with 21 bases between. Germline V gene data show CDR1 as LGHDT and CDR2 as YNNKEL (reference sequence). The CDR3 totals 17 residues. CDR3 sequence reads: CASSLRGGAGRPGELFF. CDR3 coding DNA: TGTGCCAGCAGCCTCCGAGGGGGGGCCGGGCGACCCGGGGAGCTGTTTTTT.

The chain employs TRBV29-1 and TRBJ1-1, with a weak D call TRBD1 (6 bases). V shed 5 bases and J shed 0 bases, with 22 bases lying between them. The CDR3 spans 17 residues. Germline assignment: CDR1 SQVTM and CDR2 ANQGSEA. The CDR3: CSVIGLEGGGVNTEAFF. DNA of the CDR3: TGCAGCGTTATAGGACTTGAAGGGGGTGGTGTGAACACTGAAGCTTTCTTT.

This clone was detected once. V usage is TRBV9 and J usage is TRBJ1-2; 7 bases are a match to TRBD1. With 3 bases clipped from V and 8 bases from J, the junction kept 7 bases outside the gene matches. The germline V gene encodes CDR1 SGDLS and CDR2 YYNGEE. The CDR3 is 13 residues long. For the CDR3, the DNA is TGTGCCAGCAGCGCAACAGGGGCTTTGGGCTACACCTTC. Translation: CASSATGALGYTF.

The chain employs TRBV18 and TRBJ1-4; D possibly corresponds to TRBD1 (5 bases). In germline, CDR1 is KGHSH, CDR2 LQKENI. This CDR3 has 17 amino acids. V lost 3 bases and J lost 7, with 21 bases in between. In DNA form, the CDR3 reads TGTGCCAGCTCACCGTGGGGGACTCGTGTTATTGGTGAAAAACTGTTTTTT. Translating it yields CASSPWGTRVIGEKLFF. Complete variable domain (other parts from reference TRBV18 and TRBJ1-4): NAGVMQNPRHLVRRRGQEARLRCSPMKGHSHVYWYRQLPEEGLKFMVYLQKENIIDESGMPKERFSAEFPKEGPSILRIQQVVRGDSAAYFCASSPWGTRVIGEKLFFGSGTQLSVL.

The chain employs TRBV5-4 and TRBJ1-2, with D perhaps matching TRBD1 (6 bases). This CDR3 is built from 13 residues. Trimming removed 4 bases at V and 1 base at J, with 8 bases between. Germline V gene sequence: CDR1 SGHNT, CDR2 YYREEE (reference sequence). CDR3 region: CASSTDSNYGYTF. CDR3 coding DNA: TGTGCCAGCAGCACGGACAGTAACTATGGCTACACCTTC. Full variable domain (rest looked up from reference TRBV5-4 and TRBJ1-2): ETGVTQSPTHLIKTRGQQVTLRCSSQSGHNTVSWYQQALGQGPQFIFQYYREEENGRGNFPPRFSGLQFPNYSSELNVNALELDDSALYLCASSTDSNYGYTFGSGTRLTVV.

The gene calls are TRBV5-1 and TRBJ2-5, with TRBD1 matching over 7 bases. Unmatched junction bases numbered 11, after V lost 4 bases and J lost 2 bases. The length of the CDR3 is 16 residues. Per the germline V gene, CDR1 is SGHRS and CDR2 is YFSETQ. CDR3 protein: CASSAHPGTAQETQYF. Written as DNA, the CDR3 is TGCGCCAGCAGCGCACACCCCGGGACAGCTCAAGAGACCCAGTACTTC.

CDR3 in amino acids: CASSPQGLEQYF. The CDR3 DNA reads as TGTGCCAGCAGCCCCCAGGGGCTCGAGCAGTACTTC. V and J are TRBV12-3 or TRBV12-4 and TRBJ2-7; perhaps TRBD1 as D (6 bases). The CDR3 loop spans 12 amino acids. Trimming took off 6 bases at V and 6 bases at J, with 12 bases between the two ends.

The CDR3 DNA reads as TGTGCCAGCAGCGAGACACGGGGAATAAATTCACCCCTCCACTTT. It is translated as CASSETRGINSPLHF. V and J are TRBV11-2 and TRBJ1-6; D call uncertain. The CDR3 is 15 residues long. The germline V gene encodes CDR1 SGHAT and CDR2 FQNNGV. Deletions cut 5 bases from V and 7 bases from J, with 15 bases between.

This chain joins TRBV19 and TRBJ2-7; possibly TRBD2 for D (5 bases). The length of the CDR3 is 13 residues. In germline, CDR1 is LNHDA, CDR2 SQIVND (reference sequence). The V end lost 8 bases, the J end lost 5 bases, and 16 bases lay between the germline ends. Here the CDR3 DNA reads TGTGCCAGTTCCGAGGGCGCGAGGGACGAGCAGTACTTC. Translating gives CASSEGARDEQYF.

The gene calls are TRBV11-2 and TRBJ2-3, with TRBD1 as a possible D gene (6 bases). The germline gives CDR1 SGHAT, CDR2 FQNNGV. With 3 bases removed from V and 3 bases from J, the gap between germline ends came to 13 bases. This CDR3 contains 15 residues. The CDR3 DNA reads TGTGCCAGCAGCTTTAGGGGCAGGGGAACAGATACGCAGTATTTT. The encoded protein is CASSFRGRGTDTQYF.

This chain links TRBV6-5 with TRBJ1-3; no definite D call. The CDR3 covers 11 residues. The V end was cut by 8 bases, the J end by 7 bases, with 9 bases between. Germline lookup yields CDR1 MNHEY and CDR2 SVGAGI. The CDR3 is CASEGWNTIYF. CDR3 DNA sequence: TGTGCCAGCGAGGGTTGGAACACCATATATTTT.

The chain couples TRBV6-4 to TRBJ2-3, with 7 nucleotides matching TRBD2. Germline CDR1 reads MRHNA; CDR2 reads SNTAGT. The CDR3 is made up of 16 amino acids. Trimming at V came to 5 bases and at J to 0 bases, leaving 8 bases not matched to a gene. The CDR3, as DNA: TGTGCCAGCAGTCCCTCGGGACTACGTAGCACAGATACGCAGTATTTT. Translation gives CASSPSGLRSTDTQYF.

The rearrangement links TRBV18 to TRBJ1-1, with TRBD1 matching over 8 bases. With V trimmed by 5 bases and J by 3 bases, 14 bases remained unmatched. The CDR3 runs 17 residues. The germline V gene has CDR1 KGHSH and CDR2 LQKENI. CDR3 in amino acids: CASSSNRQGRKDTEAFF. In DNA form, the CDR3 reads TGTGCCAGCTCATCGAACCGACAGGGGAGGAAGGACACTGAAGCTTTCTTT.

The chain links TRBV29-1 to TRBJ2-5, with a tentative D call TRBD1 (5 bases). The CDR3 sequence is 12 residues long. Germline lookup yields CDR1 SQVTM and CDR2 ANQGSEA. The V end lost 7 bases, the J end lost 7 bases, and 16 bases lay between the germline ends. CDR3 residues: CSAQQTTGTQYF. The CDR3, as DNA: TGCAGCGCCCAACAGACCACAGGGACCCAGTACTTC.

The chain uses TRBV2 and TRBJ1-1, with 9 bases identical to TRBD1. The CDR3 runs to 13 residues. J gave up 11 bases and V 9 bases, and 13 bases lay outside the gene matches. Germline CDR1 is SNHLY and CDR2 is FYNNEI. The CDR3 bases are TGTGCCAGTGGCGGCAGTGGCGGGACAGGGGCTTTCTTT. Its protein product is CASGGSGGTGAFF.

CDR3 bases: TGTGCCAGCAGCACAGAGCCACCGGGCGGGGGGGCCAGTGATACGCAGTATTTT. Translated, it gives CASSTEPPGGGASDTQYF. V and J are TRBV7-2 and TRBJ2-3; 9 nucleotides align to TRBD2. This CDR3 contains 18 residues. The trim removed 5 bases at V and 6 bases at J, leaving 18 bases unmatched. In germline, CDR1 is SGHTA, CDR2 FQGNSA.

The sample holds many counts of this clone. A junction boundary mismatches the germline segment, possibly from a read error. The chain employs TRBV2 and TRBJ1-6, with D perhaps matching TRBD1 (5 bases). CDR1 and CDR2 (germline): SNHLY, FYNNEI. The CDR3 sequence is 14 residues long. As DNA, the CDR3 is TGTGCCAGCAGGGAAGGGGCGTTTAATTCACCCCTCCACTTT. Protein: CASREGAFNSPLHF.

The rearrangement links TRBV7-6 to TRBJ2-7; TRBD1 aligns across 9 bases. This CDR3 region has 14 residues. CDR1 is SGHVS, CDR2 FNYEAQ, per germline. V shed 5 bases, J shed 6 bases, and the junction held 8 bases outside the gene matches. The CDR3 sequence: CASSPGQGGGEQYF. In nucleotides, the CDR3 is TGTGCCAGCAGCCCGGGACAGGGAGGCGGCGAGCAGTACTTC.

The chain combines TRBV5-1 with TRBJ2-7, with 10 bases fitting TRBD2. This CDR3 is built from 16 residues. V lost 1 base, J lost 5 bases, and 9 bases stayed unmatched. The germline V gene encodes CDR1 SGHRS and CDR2 YFSETQ. CDR3 in amino acids: CASSLLLIAGGNEQYV. CDR3 bases: TGCGCCAGCAGCTTGCTCCTGATAGCGGGGGGAAACGAGCAGTACGTC.